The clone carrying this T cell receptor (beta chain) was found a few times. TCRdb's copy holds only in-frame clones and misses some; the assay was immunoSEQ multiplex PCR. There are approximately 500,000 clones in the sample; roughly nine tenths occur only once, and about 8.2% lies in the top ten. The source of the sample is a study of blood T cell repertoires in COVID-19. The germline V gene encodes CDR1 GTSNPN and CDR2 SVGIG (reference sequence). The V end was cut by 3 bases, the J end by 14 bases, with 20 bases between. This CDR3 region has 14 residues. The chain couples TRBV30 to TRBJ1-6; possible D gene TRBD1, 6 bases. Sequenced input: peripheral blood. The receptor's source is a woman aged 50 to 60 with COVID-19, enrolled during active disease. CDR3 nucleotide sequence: TGTGCCTGGAGCGCTGCTACGTCGGACAGAACCCTCCACTTT. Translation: CAWSAATSDRTLHF.